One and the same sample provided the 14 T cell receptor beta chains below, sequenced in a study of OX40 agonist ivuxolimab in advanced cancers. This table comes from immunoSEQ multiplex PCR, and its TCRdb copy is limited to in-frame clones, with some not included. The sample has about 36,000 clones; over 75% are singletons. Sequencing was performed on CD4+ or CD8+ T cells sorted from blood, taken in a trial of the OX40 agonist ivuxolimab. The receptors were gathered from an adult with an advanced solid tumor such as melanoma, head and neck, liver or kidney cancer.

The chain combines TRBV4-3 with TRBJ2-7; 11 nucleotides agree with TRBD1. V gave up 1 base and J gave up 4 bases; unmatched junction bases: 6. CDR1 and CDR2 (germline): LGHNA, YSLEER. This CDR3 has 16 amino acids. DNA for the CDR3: TGCGCCAGCAGCCAAGGGCGAGGACAGGGGGCATACGAGCAGTACTTC. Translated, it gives CASSQGRGQGAYEQYF.

CDR3 nucleotides: TGCAGCGTTGACTTAGGACAGGGTGGAGGCTACACCTTC. It is translated as CSVDLGQGGGYTF. The chain combines TRBV29-1 with TRBJ1-2, with 8 positions matching TRBD1. Germline V gene lookup returns CDR1 SQVTM and CDR2 ANQGSEA. The V segment lost 3 bases and the J segment 8 bases; nucleotides outside the gene matches: 8. The CDR3 is made up of 13 amino acids.

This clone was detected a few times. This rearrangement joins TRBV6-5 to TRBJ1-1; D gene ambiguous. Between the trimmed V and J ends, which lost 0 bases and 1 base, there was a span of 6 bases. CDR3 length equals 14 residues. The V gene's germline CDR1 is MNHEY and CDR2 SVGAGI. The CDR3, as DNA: TGTGCCAGCAGTTACTCTCGGGGGAACACTGAAGCTTTCTTT. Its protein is CASSYSRGNTEAFF.

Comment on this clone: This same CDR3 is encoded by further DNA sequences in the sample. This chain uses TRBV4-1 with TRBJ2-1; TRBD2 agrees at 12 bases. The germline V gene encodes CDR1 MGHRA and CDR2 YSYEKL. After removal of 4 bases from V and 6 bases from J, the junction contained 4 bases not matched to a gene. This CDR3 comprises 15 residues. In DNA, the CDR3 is TGCGCCAGCAGCCTACTAGCGGGAGGCGGCAATGAGCAGTTCTTC. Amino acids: CASSLLAGGGNEQFF.

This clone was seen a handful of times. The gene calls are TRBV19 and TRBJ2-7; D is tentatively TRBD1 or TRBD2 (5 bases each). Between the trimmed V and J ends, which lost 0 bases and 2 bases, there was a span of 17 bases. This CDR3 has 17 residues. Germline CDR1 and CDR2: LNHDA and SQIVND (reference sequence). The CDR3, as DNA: TGTGCCAGTAGTATAGAAGCCTCTGAGGGGTATACCTACGAGCAGTACTTC. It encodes CASSIEASEGYTYEQYF.

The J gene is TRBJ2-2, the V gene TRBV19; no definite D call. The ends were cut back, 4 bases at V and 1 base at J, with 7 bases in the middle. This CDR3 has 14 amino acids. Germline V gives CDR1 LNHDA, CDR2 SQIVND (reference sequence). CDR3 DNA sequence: TGTGCCAGTAGTACCCGGTTGAACACCGGGGAGCTGTTTTTT. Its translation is CASSTRLNTGELFF. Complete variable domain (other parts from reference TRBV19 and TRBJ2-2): DGGITQSPKYLFRKEGQNVTLSCEQNLNHDAMYWYRQDPGQGLRLIYYSQIVNDFQKGDIAEGYSVSREKKESFPLTVTSAQKNPTAFYLCASSTRLNTGELFFGEGSRLTVL.

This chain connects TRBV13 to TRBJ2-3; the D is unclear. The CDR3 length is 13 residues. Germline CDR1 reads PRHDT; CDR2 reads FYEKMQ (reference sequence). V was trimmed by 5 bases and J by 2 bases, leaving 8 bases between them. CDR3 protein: CASSPPSTDTQYF. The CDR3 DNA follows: TGTGCCAGCAGCCCTCCCTCCACAGATACGCAGTATTTT.

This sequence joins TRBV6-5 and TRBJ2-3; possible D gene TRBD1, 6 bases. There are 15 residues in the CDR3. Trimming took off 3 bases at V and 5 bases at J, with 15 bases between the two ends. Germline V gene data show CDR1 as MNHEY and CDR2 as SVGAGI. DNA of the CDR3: TGTGCCAGCAGTTATACTGCAGGGGCGAAAGATACGCAGTATTTT. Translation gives CASSYTAGAKDTQYF.

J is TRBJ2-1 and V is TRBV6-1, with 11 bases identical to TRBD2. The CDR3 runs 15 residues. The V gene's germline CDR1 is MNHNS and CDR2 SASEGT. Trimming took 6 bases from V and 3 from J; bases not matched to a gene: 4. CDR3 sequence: CASRTGTSGYNEQFF. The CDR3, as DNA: TGTGCCAGCAGAACCGGGACTAGCGGCTACAATGAGCAGTTCTTC.

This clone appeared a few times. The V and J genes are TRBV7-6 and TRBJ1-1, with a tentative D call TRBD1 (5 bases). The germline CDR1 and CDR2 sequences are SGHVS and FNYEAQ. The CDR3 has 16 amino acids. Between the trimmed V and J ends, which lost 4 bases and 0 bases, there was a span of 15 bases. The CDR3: CASSSGTEIMNTEAFF. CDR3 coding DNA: TGTGCCAGCAGCTCCGGGACCGAGATTATGAACACTGAAGCTTTCTTT.

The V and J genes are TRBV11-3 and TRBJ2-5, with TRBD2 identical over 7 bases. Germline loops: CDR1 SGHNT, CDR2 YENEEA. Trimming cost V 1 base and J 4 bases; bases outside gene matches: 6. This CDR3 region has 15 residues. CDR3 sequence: CASSLGGLGGETQYF. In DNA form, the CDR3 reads TGTGCCAGCAGCTTAGGAGGACTAGGCGGAGAGACCCAGTACTTC.

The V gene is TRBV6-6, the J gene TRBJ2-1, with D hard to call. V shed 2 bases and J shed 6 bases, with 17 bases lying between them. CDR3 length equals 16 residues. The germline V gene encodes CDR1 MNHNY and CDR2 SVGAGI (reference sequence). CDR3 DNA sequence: TGTGCCAGCAGTTACCTGACCGCTCAGTTCGGCAATGAGCAGTTCTTC. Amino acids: CASSYLTAQFGNEQFF.

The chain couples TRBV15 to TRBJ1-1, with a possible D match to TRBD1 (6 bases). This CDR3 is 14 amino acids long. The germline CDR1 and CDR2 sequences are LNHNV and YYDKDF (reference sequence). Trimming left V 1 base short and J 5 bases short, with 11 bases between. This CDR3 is CATSRARGLTEAFF. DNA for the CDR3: TGTGCCACCAGCAGAGCCAGGGGATTGACTGAAGCTTTCTTT. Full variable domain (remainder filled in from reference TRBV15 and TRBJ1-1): DAMVIQNPRYQVTQFGKPVTLSCSQTLNHNVMYWYQQKSSQAPKLLFHYYDKDFNNEADTPDNFQSRRPNTSFCFLDIRSPGLGDTAMYLCATSRARGLTEAFFGQGTRLTVV.

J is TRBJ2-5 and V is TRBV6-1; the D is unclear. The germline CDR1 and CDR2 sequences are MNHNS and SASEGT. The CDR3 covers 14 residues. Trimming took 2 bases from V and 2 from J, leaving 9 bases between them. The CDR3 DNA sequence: TGTGCCAGCAGTGAATGGGCACGACAAGAGACCCAGTACTTC. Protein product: CASSEWARQETQYF.